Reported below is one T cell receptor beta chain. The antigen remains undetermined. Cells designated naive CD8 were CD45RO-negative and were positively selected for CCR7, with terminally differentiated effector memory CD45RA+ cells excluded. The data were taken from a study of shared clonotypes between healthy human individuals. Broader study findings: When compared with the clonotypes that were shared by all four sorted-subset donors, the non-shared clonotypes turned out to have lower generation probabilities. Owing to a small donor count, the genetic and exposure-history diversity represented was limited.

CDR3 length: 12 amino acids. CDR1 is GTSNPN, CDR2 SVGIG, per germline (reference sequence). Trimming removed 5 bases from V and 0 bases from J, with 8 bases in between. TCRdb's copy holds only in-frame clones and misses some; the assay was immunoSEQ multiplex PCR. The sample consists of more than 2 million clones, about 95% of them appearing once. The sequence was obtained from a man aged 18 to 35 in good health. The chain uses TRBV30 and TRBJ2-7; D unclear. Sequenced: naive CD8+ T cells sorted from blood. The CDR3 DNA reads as TGTGCCTGGTCGACGAACTCCTACGAGCAGTACTTC. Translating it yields CAWSTNSYEQYF. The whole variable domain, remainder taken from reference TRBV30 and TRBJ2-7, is SQTIHQWPATLVQPVGSPLSLECTVEGTSNPNLYWYRQAAGRGLQLLFYSVGIGQISSEVPQNLSASRPQDRQFILSSKKLLLSDSGFYLCAWSTNSYEQYFGPGTRLTVT.